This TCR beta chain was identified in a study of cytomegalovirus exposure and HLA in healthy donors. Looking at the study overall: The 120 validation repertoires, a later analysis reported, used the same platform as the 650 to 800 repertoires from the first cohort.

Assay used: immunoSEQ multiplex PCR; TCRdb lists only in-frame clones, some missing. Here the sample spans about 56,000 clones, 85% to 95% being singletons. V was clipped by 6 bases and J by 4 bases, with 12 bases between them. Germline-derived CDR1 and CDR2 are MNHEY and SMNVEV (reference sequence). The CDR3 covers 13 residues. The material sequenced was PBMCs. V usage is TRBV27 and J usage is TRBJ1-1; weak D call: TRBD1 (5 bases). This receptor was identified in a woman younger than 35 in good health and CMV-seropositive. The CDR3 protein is CASRLGGSTEAFF. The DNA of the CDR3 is TGTGCCAGCAGGCTTGGGGGGAGCACTGAAGCTTTCTTT.